This T cell receptor (beta chain) was recorded in a study of blood T cells in healthy people across ages. Overall study results and limits: Getting older went along with TCR beta diversity per million T cells dropping roughly linearly. The long-lived group displayed more naive CD4+ cells, plus higher diversity, than the aged donors did.

The CDR3 has 14 amino acids. Trimming stripped 2 bases from V and 3 bases from J, with 11 bases between. CDR1 SGHNT and CDR2 YENEEA come from the germline V gene. This clonotype was observed a handful of times. The target antigen is unknown. Primers used in a second PCR of about 7 to 12 cycles were a sample-barcoded 5' primer and a J-beta primer mix. TCRdb re-called the 5' RACE reads through MiXCR, storing one row per CDR3 protein. This sample carries nearly 800,000 distinct CDR3 sequences, roughly 50% of them seen once, and the ten largest clones take about 26%. The authors extracted at least 5 micrograms of total RNA per sample.

The specimen sequenced was blood. This TCR derives from a man aged 40-50 years in good health. The J gene is TRBJ2-7, the V gene TRBV11-3; D not resolved. The CDR3 coding sequence is TGTGCCAGCAGCTTACTCGTGGAGAACTACGAGCAGTACTTC. This translates into CASSLLVENYEQYF.